This TCR beta chain was sequenced for a study of regulatory T cells in long-lasting Graves disease. Study-level results: Compared with new cases, persistent Graves' patients showed reduced TCR diversity. TRBV28, TRBJ1-2 and TRBJ2-5 were favored in persistent disease. It was peripheral blood alone, not thyroid tissue, that was studied.

The V gene's germline CDR1 is LNHDA and CDR2 SQIVND (reference sequence). The CDR3 has 15 residues. The ends were cut back, 0 bases at V and 5 bases at J, with 13 bases in the middle. For TCR beta, libraries came from iRepertoire HTBI primers and Arm-PCR of CDR3 regions. Authors' methods: Across all samples, about 59 TRBV segments and 14 TRBJ segments were identified. MiXCR, run by TCRdb on the multiplex PCR reads, gives a single entry per CDR3 protein. These V and J calls derive from TCRdb rather than the authors' analysis. The repertoire holds around 250,000 distinct CDR3 sequences, with 20% to 25% as singletons. This clonotype was detected many times. As yet, its antigen is unknown. Time point specified: newly diagnosed GD, antithyroid drugs for less than 3 months. Extracted PBMC RNA gave rise to the TCR library.

This material consisted of peripheral blood mononuclear cells (PBMCs), taken at new diagnosis, from a patient treated with antithyroid drugs. The chain employs TRBV19 and TRBJ1-2, with D perhaps TRBD1 (6 bases). The TCR sequence derives from a female donor with Graves disease. The CDR3 reads CASSIDRQAWYGYTF. In nucleotides, the CDR3 is TGTGCCAGTAGTATAGATCGACAGGCTTGGTATGGCTACACCTTC.